Shown below are 29 T cell receptor beta chains from a single sample sequenced in a study of beta chain features in type 1 diabetes (dated by TCRdb to 2017 to 2018). The method behind the library was the immunoSEQ multiplex PCR assay. The High Capacity cDNA Reverse Transcription Kit was used to reverse transcribe all of the isolated RNA, meaning that expressed TCRB transcripts were what got sequenced. What TCRdb holds here is the immuneACCESS table cut down to in-frame rearrangements. Part of the clones is not present; checked against another copy, under half of the missing clones reflect an unresolved V gene, and the others are unexplained. The sample contains 860,000 or so clones, around a sixth of them found a single time. The ten largest clones capture roughly 0.025% of the sample. Sequencing was carried out using naive CD4+ T cells from blood. In the paper's terms, the cell subset or site label means: true naive CD4+ T cells. All receptors come from a woman aged 18 to 35 in good health.

This clone has a handful of counts. The chain has TRBV7-2 and TRBJ1-3; D not certain. This CDR3 comprises 15 residues. V lost 5 bases and J lost 4, with 15 bases in between. CDR1 and CDR2 (germline): SGHTA, FQGNSA. CDR3 DNA sequence: TGTGCCAGCAGCCTCGGGCCCCTCGGGGGAAACACCATATATTTT. Protein sequence: CASSLGPLGGNTIYF.

V is TRBV29-1 and J is TRBJ2-3; D is perhaps TRBD1 or TRBD2 (5 bases each). The V gene lost 7 bases and the J gene lost 2 bases, with 7 bases spanning the gap. The CDR3 consists of 11 residues. CDR1 and CDR2 from the germline V gene are SQVTM and ANQGSEA. The CDR3: CSGGNTDTQYF. CDR3 sequence (DNA): TGCAGCGGGGGGAACACAGATACGCAGTATTTT.

V and J are TRBV4-2 and TRBJ2-1; no definite D call. The CDR3 has 16 residues. Germline CDR1 reads LGHNA; CDR2 reads YNFKEQ. Deletions cut 1 base from V and 0 bases from J, with 10 bases between. The CDR3 coding sequence is TGTGCCAGCAGCCAAGCTGAACTAAGCTCCTACAATGAGCAGTTCTTC. Translation: CASSQAELSSYNEQFF.

The CDR3 loop is CASSVGLAGGYEQFF. CDR3 sequence (DNA): TGTGCCAGCAGCGTAGGACTAGCGGGAGGGTATGAGCAGTTCTTC. The V gene is TRBV9, the J gene TRBJ2-1; 14 bases agree with TRBD2. CDR1 and CDR2 from the germline V gene are SGDLS and YYNGEE. Losses at the gene ends were 0 bases for V and 8 bases for J; bases not matched to a gene: 1. The CDR3 spans 15 residues.

This clone was seen a handful of times. This chain joins TRBV9 and TRBJ2-2; 9 bases line up with TRBD1. Per the germline V gene, CDR1 is SGDLS and CDR2 is YYNGEE. The CDR3 runs 15 residues. V lost 0 bases, J lost 7 bases, and 4 bases stayed unmatched. CDR3 nucleotides: TGTGCCAGCAGCGTAGCACAGGGGGCGTTCGGGGAGCTGTTTTTT. Translation gives CASSVAQGAFGELFF.

This clone has just a few counts. V usage is TRBV7-3 and J usage is TRBJ2-5; D might be TRBD2 (5 bases). V lost 0 bases, J lost 2 bases, and 13 bases lay in between. Germline V lookup: CDR1 SGHTA, CDR2 FQGTGA. This CDR3 spans 16 amino acids. CDR3 nucleotide sequence: TGTGCCAGCAGCTTAACGGGAAGAGGGATACAAGAGACCCAGTACTTC. Its translation is CASSLTGRGIQETQYF.

This clone has just one count. The chain combines TRBV28 with TRBJ1-5, with 7 bases fitting TRBD1. CDR3 length: 15 residues. Germline CDR1 and CDR2: MDHEN and SYDVKM. After removal of 3 bases from V and 0 bases from J, the junction contained 2 bases not matched to a gene. CDR3 loop: CASSLTGLSNQPQHF. As DNA, the CDR3 is TGTGCCAGCAGTTTGACAGGGCTTAGCAATCAGCCCCAGCATTTT.

This clone was seen more than once but under ten times. The rearrangement uses TRBV28 and TRBJ1-2; 9 bases fit TRBD1. Looked up from germline, CDR1 is MDHEN and CDR2 is SYDVKM. With 4 bases clipped from V and 7 bases from J, the junction kept 7 bases outside the gene matches. The CDR3 runs to 14 residues. Here the CDR3 reads CASSWDREVGGYTF. DNA of the CDR3: TGTGCCAGCAGTTGGGACAGGGAAGTTGGTGGCTACACCTTC.

V gene TRBV9 combines with J gene TRBJ2-1, with TRBD2 matching 13 bases. J lost 9 bases, V lost 3 bases, and 6 bases had no gene match. The CDR3 has 15 amino acids. Germline CDR1 SGDLS, CDR2 YYNGEE. CDR3 in amino acids: CASSAGLAGVSEQFF. The CDR3 coding sequence is TGTGCCAGCAGCGCCGGACTAGCGGGAGTTAGTGAGCAGTTCTTC. Complete variable domain (other parts from reference TRBV9 and TRBJ2-1): DSGVTQTPKHLITATGQRVTLRCSPRSGDLSVYWYQQSLDQGLQFLIQYYNGEERAKGNILERFSAQQFPDLHSELNLSSLELGDSALYFCASSAGLAGVSEQFFGPGTRLTVL.

This clone was seen more than once but under ten times. The chain couples TRBV5-1 to TRBJ2-1; 8 bases agree with TRBD2. Germline lookup yields CDR1 SGHRS and CDR2 YFSETQ. The CDR3 covers 14 residues. With 3 bases clipped from V and 8 bases from J, the junction kept 7 bases outside the gene matches. CDR3 bases: TGCGCCAGCAGCTCGGGAGGGCCGTTGGATGAGCAGTTCTTC. Its protein product is CASSSGGPLDEQFF. Combining the CDR3 with reference TRBV5-1 and TRBJ2-1 gives the whole variable domain KAGVTQTPRYLIKTRGQQVTLSCSPISGHRSVSWYQQTPGQGLQFLFEYFSETQRNKGNFPGRFSGRQFSNSRSEMNVSTLELGDSALYLCASSSGGPLDEQFFGPGTRLTVL.

This chain links TRBV19 with TRBJ2-2; D might be TRBD1 (6 bases). CDR3 size: 15 residues. V gave up 7 bases and J gave up 2 bases, with 14 bases separating them. Germline-derived CDR1 and CDR2 are LNHDA and SQIVND (reference sequence). This CDR3 is CASKAGTPNTGELFF. CDR3 DNA sequence: TGTGCCAGTAAGGCTGGGACACCAAACACCGGGGAGCTGTTTTTT.

This clone showed up just a few times. Other DNA sequences within the sample encode an identical CDR3. The CDR3 spells CASSTGGSGANVLTF. As DNA, the CDR3 is TGTGCCAGCAGTACAGGAGGTTCAGGGGCCAACGTCCTGACTTTC. The chain joins TRBV5-4 to TRBJ2-6; D may correspond to TRBD1 or TRBD2 (5 bases each). Looked up from germline, CDR1 is SGHNT and CDR2 is YYREEE (reference sequence). The CDR3 contains 15 residues. The V end was cut by 5 bases, the J end by 4 bases, with 13 bases between.

This clone was observed a handful of times. The chain links TRBV28 to TRBJ1-2; D call uncertain. V was pared by 3 bases and J by 4 bases, with 12 bases between. Per the germline V gene, CDR1 is MDHEN and CDR2 is SYDVKM. This CDR3 contains 14 residues. The DNA of the CDR3 is TGTGCCAGCAGTTTTAGTGACCGCTCCTATGGCTACACCTTC. This gives the protein CASSFSDRSYGYTF.

This clone was observed a few times. The gene calls are TRBV28 and TRBJ2-3; possible D gene TRBD1, 5 bases. This CDR3 has 10 residues. CDR1 MDHEN and CDR2 SYDVKM come from the germline V gene. V was cut by 10 bases and J by 9 bases, with 11 bases left in between. CDR3: CATTQGTQYF. The CDR3 DNA sequence: TGTGCCACCACCCAGGGAACGCAGTATTTT. The variable domain in full, completed from reference TRBV28 and TRBJ2-3, reads DVKVTQSSRYLVKRTGEKVFLECVQDMDHENMFWYRQDPGLGLRLIYFSYDVKMKEKGDIPEGYSVSREKKERFSLILESASTNQTSMYLCATTQGTQYFGPGTRLTVL.

The chain uses TRBV5-4 and TRBJ2-3; D unclear. Trimming left V 1 base short and J 1 base short, with 10 bases between. The germline CDR1 and CDR2 sequences are SGHNT and YYREEE (reference sequence). The CDR3 length is 15 residues. CDR3 sequence: CASSLPFVGTDTQYF. The DNA of the CDR3 is TGTGCCAGCAGCTTGCCCTTTGTTGGCACAGATACGCAGTATTTT.

CDR3 amino acids: CAWDQGGYTF. The CDR3 bases are TGTGCCTGGGATCAGGGTGGCTACACCTTC. This chain uses TRBV30 with TRBJ1-2; D is possibly TRBD1 (5 bases). CDR3 size: 10 residues. Trimming removed 5 bases at V and 7 bases at J, with 8 bases between. Germline V gene data show CDR1 as GTSNPN and CDR2 as SVGIG (reference sequence).

The sample holds a few counts of this clone. The chain links TRBV5-6 to TRBJ2-2, with D tentatively TRBD1 (5 bases). Trimming stripped 0 bases from V and 1 base from J, with 10 bases between. Germline CDR1 reads SGHDT; CDR2 reads YYEEEE. The CDR3 has 16 residues. The CDR3 DNA sequence: TGTGCCAGCAGCTTGGTTGCAGGGCGGAACACCGGGGAGCTGTTTTTT. This gives the protein CASSLVAGRNTGELFF.

The gene calls are TRBV25-1 and TRBJ2-1; 11 bases fit TRBD2. V lost 4 bases to trimming and J lost 3 bases; unmatched junction nucleotides: 11. The CDR3 covers 18 residues. Germline V lookup: CDR1 MGHDK, CDR2 SYGVNS. The CDR3 DNA reads as TGTGCCAGCAGTGGTCTCCTCATAGCGGGAGGGGACTACAATGAGCAGTTCTTC. This translates into CASSGLLIAGGDYNEQFF.

This clone was observed a handful of times. The chain is built from TRBV7-3 and TRBJ1-1; tentatively, D is TRBD1 (6 bases). This CDR3 contains 13 residues. Germline V gene data show CDR1 as SGHTA and CDR2 as FQGTGA. V lost 5 bases and J lost 3, with 10 bases in between. The CDR3 DNA reads TGTGCCAGCAGCGTGGACAGTGACACTGAAGCTTTCTTT. Translation: CASSVDSDTEAFF. Full variable domain (remainder filled in from reference TRBV7-3 and TRBJ1-1): GAGVSQTPSNKVTEKGKYVELRCDPISGHTALYWYRQSLGQGPEFLIYFQGTGAADDSGLPNDRFFAVRPEGSVSTLKIQRTERGDSAVYLCASSVDSDTEAFFGQGTRLTVV.

In this sample, this clone turned up a few times. The rearrangement links TRBV19 to TRBJ2-3; D call uncertain. The germline gives CDR1 LNHDA, CDR2 SQIVND (reference sequence). V was trimmed by 1 base and J by 4 bases, leaving 12 bases between them. The CDR3 is 15 residues long. Here the CDR3 reads CASSIAHPGADTQYF. The CDR3 DNA is TGTGCCAGTAGTATAGCGCACCCTGGGGCAGATACGCAGTATTTT.

As for this clone: Other DNA sequences within the sample encode an identical CDR3. The rearrangement uses TRBV28 and TRBJ2-7; D not certain. V was trimmed by 1 base and J by 4 bases, leaving 14 bases between them. Germline V gene lookup returns CDR1 MDHEN and CDR2 SYDVKM. The CDR3 has 15 amino acids. CDR3 nucleotide sequence: TGTGCCAGCAGTTTATCTTCGGGTGGGGTTTACGAGCAGTACTTC. Its protein product is CASSLSSGGVYEQYF.

Of note for this clone: The junction departs from the called germline gene at one end, perhaps through a read error. This chain connects TRBV7-7 to TRBJ2-3, with D perhaps matching TRBD1 (6 bases). Germline CDR1 reads SSHAT; CDR2 reads FNYEAQ (reference sequence). This CDR3 contains 17 residues. In DNA, the CDR3 is TGTGCTAGCAGCTTAGAGGTTCCAGGGGCCAAGGCAGATACGCAGTATTTT. Translation gives CASSLEVPGAKADTQYF.

This clone was observed a few times. The V call is TRBV27, the J call TRBJ2-7; the D is unclear. The V gene lost 8 bases and the J gene lost 3 bases, with 17 bases spanning the gap. Germline loops: CDR1 MNHEY, CDR2 SMNVEV (reference sequence). The CDR3 sequence is 14 residues long. The CDR3 loop is CASSPVVQHYEQYF. The CDR3 coding sequence is TGTGCCAGCTCCCCCGTGGTTCAGCACTACGAGCAGTACTTC.

J is TRBJ1-2 and V is TRBV27; 8 bases map to TRBD1. Germline CDR1 is MNHEY and CDR2 is SMNVEV (reference sequence). Unmatched junction bases numbered 7, after V lost 5 bases and J lost 2 bases. CDR3 length: 15 residues. The CDR3 here is CASSEGTGRNYGYTF. Here the CDR3 DNA reads TGTGCCAGCAGTGAAGGGACAGGCCGGAACTATGGCTACACCTTC.

V and J are TRBV13 and TRBJ2-2; D gene uncertain. The CDR3 loop spans 12 amino acids. From germline, CDR1 is PRHDT and CDR2 FYEKMQ (reference sequence). V lost 2 bases to trimming and J lost 5 bases, with 3 bases between them. CDR3 coding DNA: TGTGCCAGCAGCTTAAGGACCGGGGAGCTGTTTTTT. Its protein product is CASSLRTGELFF.

J is TRBJ1-5 and V is TRBV27; D not certain. The CDR3 runs to 18 residues. Looked up from germline, CDR1 is MNHEY and CDR2 is SMNVEV (reference sequence). V lost 3 bases to trimming and J lost 6 bases, with 24 bases between them. The CDR3 loop reads CASSLSGGLGVRSQPQHF. Written as DNA, the CDR3 is TGTGCCAGCAGTTTGTCGGGTGGCCTCGGGGTTCGGAGTCAGCCCCAGCATTTT.

The V call is TRBV7-2, the J call TRBJ2-1; 11 bases are shared with TRBD2. Germline CDR1 SGHTA, CDR2 FQGNSA. Losses at the gene ends were 4 bases for V and 6 bases for J; bases not matched to a gene: 5. CDR3 length: 15 residues. The chain's CDR3 is CASSSLAGGSNEQFF. In DNA form, the CDR3 reads TGTGCCAGCAGCTCCCTAGCGGGAGGATCCAATGAGCAGTTCTTC.

The V gene is TRBV5-1, the J gene TRBJ2-3; no definite D call. Germline V gives CDR1 SGHRS, CDR2 YFSETQ. The CDR3 totals 14 residues. The V end lost 1 base, the J end lost 3 bases, and 9 bases lay between the germline ends. DNA of the CDR3: TGCGCCAGCAGCTTGCAGGACGGGACAGATACGCAGTATTTT. This gives the protein CASSLQDGTDTQYF. Using reference TRBV5-1 and TRBJ2-3 for the parts outside the CDR3, the full variable domain is KAGVTQTPRYLIKTRGQQVTLSCSPISGHRSVSWYQQTPGQGLQFLFEYFSETQRNKGNFPGRFSGRQFSNSRSEMNVSTLELGDSALYLCASSLQDGTDTQYFGPGTRLTVL.

CDR3: CSGGTPARGEQFF. CDR3 nucleotide sequence: TGCAGCGGTGGGACGCCGGCGAGGGGTGAGCAGTTCTTC. V usage is TRBV29-1 and J usage is TRBJ2-1, with D perhaps TRBD1 or TRBD2 (5 bases each). CDR1 SQVTM and CDR2 ANQGSEA come from the germline V gene. This CDR3 spans 13 amino acids. The V end was cut by 7 bases, the J end by 9 bases, with 19 bases between.